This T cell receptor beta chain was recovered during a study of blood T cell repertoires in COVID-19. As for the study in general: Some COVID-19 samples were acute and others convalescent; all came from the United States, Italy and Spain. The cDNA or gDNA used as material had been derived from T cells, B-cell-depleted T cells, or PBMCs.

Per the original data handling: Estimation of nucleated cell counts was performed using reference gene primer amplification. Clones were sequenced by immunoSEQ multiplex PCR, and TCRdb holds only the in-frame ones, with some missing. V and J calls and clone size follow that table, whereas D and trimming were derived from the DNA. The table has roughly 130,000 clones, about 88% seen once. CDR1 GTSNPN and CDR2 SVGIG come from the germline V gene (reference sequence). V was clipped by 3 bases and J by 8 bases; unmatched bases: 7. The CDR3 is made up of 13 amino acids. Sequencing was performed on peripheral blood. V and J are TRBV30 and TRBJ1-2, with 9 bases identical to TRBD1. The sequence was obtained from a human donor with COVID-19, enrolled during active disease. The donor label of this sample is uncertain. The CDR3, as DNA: TGTGCCTGGAGCCCCATGGGACAGGGAGGCTACACCTTC. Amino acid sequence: CAWSPMGQGGYTF.